Sequencing of this T cell receptor (beta chain) was carried out in a study of T cell changes during pregnancy in multiple sclerosis (dated by TCRdb to about 2019). As for the study more broadly: The study looked at changes in the T cell repertoire across pregnancy in women with multiple sclerosis.

Libraries came from the immunoSEQ multiplex PCR assay. This immuneACCESS table, as held by TCRdb, lists in-frame sequences with V and J called but not all clones. Of the missing ones, under half trace to an unresolved V gene in checked studies; the others have no known cause. This sample comprises roughly 50,000 clones, more than 85% of them detected only once. Jointly, the top ten make up 0.35% to 0.45% of the sample. The CDR3, from cysteine to phenylalanine, totals 14 residues. CDR3 DNA is the only sequence kept; it has 42 bases, read in frame from the first base. The germline V gene supplies CDR1 SGHRS and CDR2 YFSETQ. For this clone: Its antigen is not yet known. The junction departs from the called germline gene at one end, perhaps through a read error.

Recombination joined TRBV5-1 with TRBJ2-5; tentative D gene TRBD2, with 6 bases matching. The receptor was derived from a female donor with multiple sclerosis, enrolled in a pregnancy study. The sequences come from CD4+ T cells from peripheral blood mononuclear cells, collected after pregnancy. The CDR3 has the sequence CASSGTGTQETQYF. The DNA sequence reads TGCGCCAGCAGCGGGACCGGGACTCAAGAGACTCAGTACTTC.